What follows describes a single TCR beta chain. This sample is part of a study of blood T cell repertoires in COVID-19. The overall study: PBMCs, B-cell-depleted T cells, or T cells provided the cDNA or gDNA that made up the material.

The protocol was immunoSEQ multiplex PCR, while the TCRdb copy is restricted to in-frame clones and leaves out a portion. The sample has around 80,000 clones, over 65% seen once. Sequenced material: peripheral blood. This receptor was taken from a man aged 45 to 65 with active or convalescent COVID-19.

The DNA for the CDR3 is TGTGCCAGCAGCCCCCGAGGTGGTAGCGAGGAGACCCAGTACTTC. Translation: CASSPRGGSEETQYF. The chain combines TRBV11-2 with TRBJ2-5; TRBD2 is a possible D gene (5 bases). The germline V gene has CDR1 SGHAT and CDR2 FQNNGV. The CDR3 is made up of 15 amino acids. The V end lost 5 bases, the J end lost 5 bases, and 18 bases lay between the germline ends.